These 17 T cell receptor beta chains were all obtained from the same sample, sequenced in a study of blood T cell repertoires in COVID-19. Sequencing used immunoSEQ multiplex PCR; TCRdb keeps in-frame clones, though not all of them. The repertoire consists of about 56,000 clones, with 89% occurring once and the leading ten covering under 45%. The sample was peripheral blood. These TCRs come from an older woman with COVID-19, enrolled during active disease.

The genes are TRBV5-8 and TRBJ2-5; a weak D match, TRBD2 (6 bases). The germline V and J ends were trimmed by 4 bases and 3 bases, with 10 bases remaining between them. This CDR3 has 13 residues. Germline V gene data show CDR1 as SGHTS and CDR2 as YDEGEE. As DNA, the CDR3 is TGTGCCAGCAGCCTGTCGGGGGAAGAGACCCAGTACTTC. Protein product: CASSLSGEETQYF.

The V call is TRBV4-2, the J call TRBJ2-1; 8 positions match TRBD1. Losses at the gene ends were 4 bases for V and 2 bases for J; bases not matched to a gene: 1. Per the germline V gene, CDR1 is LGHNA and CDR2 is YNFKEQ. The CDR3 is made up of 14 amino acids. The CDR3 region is CASSRQGTYNEQFF. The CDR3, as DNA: TGTGCCAGCAGCCGACAGGGGACCTACAATGAGCAGTTCTTC.

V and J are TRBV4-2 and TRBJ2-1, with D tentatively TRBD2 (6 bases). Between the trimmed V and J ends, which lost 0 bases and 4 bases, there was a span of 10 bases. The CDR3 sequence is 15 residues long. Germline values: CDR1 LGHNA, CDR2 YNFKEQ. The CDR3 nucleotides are TGTGCCAGCAGCCAAGATTTGGACTATTACAATGAGCAGTTCTTC. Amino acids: CASSQDLDYYNEQFF.

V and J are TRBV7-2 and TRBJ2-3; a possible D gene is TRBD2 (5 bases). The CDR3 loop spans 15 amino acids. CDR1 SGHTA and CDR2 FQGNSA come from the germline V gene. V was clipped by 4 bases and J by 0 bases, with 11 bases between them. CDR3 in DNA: TGTGCCAGCAGCTCACCGGGGTCTAGCACAGATACGCAGTATTTT. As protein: CASSSPGSSTDTQYF. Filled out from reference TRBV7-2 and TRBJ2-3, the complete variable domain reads GAGVSQSPSNKVTEKGKDVELRCDPISGHTALYWYRQSLGQGLEFLIYFQGNSAPDKSGLPSDRFSAERTGGSVSTLTIQRTQQEDSAVYLCASSSPGSSTDTQYFGPGTRLTVL.

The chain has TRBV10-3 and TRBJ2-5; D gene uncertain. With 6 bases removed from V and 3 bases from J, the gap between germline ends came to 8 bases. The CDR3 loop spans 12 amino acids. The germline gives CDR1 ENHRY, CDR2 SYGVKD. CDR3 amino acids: CAISKSKETQYF. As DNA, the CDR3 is TGTGCCATCAGCAAGAGCAAAGAGACCCAGTACTTC.

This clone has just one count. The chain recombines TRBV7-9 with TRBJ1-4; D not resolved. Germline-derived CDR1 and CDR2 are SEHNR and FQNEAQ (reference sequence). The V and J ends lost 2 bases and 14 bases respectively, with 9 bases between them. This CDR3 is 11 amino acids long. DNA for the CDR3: TGTGCCAGCAGCTTAAGAGAAGTGCTGTTTTTT. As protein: CASSLREVLFF. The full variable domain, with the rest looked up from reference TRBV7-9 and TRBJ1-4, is DTGVSQNPRHKITKRGQNVTFRCDPISEHNRLYWYRQTLGQGPEFLTYFQNEAQLEKSRLLSDRFSAERPKGSFSTLEIQRTEQGDSAMYLCASSLREVLFFGSGTQLSVL.

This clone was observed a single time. The CDR3 DNA is TGTGCCTGGAACTTACAGGGGGGAGAGACCCAGTACTTC. Encoded protein: CAWNLQGGETQYF. The chain joins TRBV30 to TRBJ2-5; TRBD1 matches 8 bases. The germline V gene has CDR1 GTSNPN and CDR2 SVGIG (reference sequence). The junction had 5 bases not matched to a gene; V was cut back by 4 bases and J by 4 bases. The CDR3 is made up of 13 amino acids.

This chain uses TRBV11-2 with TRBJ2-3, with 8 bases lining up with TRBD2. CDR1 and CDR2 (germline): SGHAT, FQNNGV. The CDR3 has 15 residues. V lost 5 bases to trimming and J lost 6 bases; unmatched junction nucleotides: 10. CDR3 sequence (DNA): TGTGCCAGCAGCAGCACTAGCGGCCCTAGGGATACGCAGTATTTT. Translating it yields CASSSTSGPRDTQYF.

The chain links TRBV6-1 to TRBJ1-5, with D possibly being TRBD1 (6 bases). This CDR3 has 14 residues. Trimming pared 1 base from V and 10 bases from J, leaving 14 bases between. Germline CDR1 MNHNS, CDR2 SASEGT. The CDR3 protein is CASSEGGGLNPQHF. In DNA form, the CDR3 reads TGTGCCAGCAGTGAAGGTGGGGGCCTAAATCCCCAGCATTTT.

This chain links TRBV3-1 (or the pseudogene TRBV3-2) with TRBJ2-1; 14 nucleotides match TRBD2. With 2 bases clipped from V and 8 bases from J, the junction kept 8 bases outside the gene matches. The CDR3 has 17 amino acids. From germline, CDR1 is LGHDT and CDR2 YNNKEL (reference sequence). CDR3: CASSQWGTSGRLDEQFF. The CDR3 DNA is TGTGCCAGCAGCCAATGGGGGACTAGCGGGAGATTGGATGAGCAGTTCTTC.

The CDR3 sequence is CASSQDLRSGKLFF. The CDR3, as DNA: TGCGCCAGCAGCCAAGATCTACGGAGCGGAAAACTGTTTTTT. The chain carries TRBV4-3 and TRBJ1-4; D unresolved. Germline CDR1 and CDR2: LGHNA and YSLEER. The CDR3 length is 14 residues. Trimming took 0 bases from V and 10 from J, leaving 12 bases between them.

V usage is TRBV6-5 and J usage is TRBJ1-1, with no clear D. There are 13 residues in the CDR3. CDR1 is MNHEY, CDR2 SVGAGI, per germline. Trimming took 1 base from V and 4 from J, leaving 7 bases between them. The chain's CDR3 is CASSYWQSTEAFF. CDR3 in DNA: TGTGCCAGCAGTTACTGGCAAAGCACTGAAGCTTTCTTT.

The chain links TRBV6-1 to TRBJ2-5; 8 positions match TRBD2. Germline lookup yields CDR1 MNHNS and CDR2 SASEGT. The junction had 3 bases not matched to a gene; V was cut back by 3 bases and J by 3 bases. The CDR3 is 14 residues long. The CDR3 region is CASSDSAGEETQYF. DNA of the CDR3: TGTGCCAGCAGTGACTCAGCGGGGGAAGAGACCCAGTACTTC.

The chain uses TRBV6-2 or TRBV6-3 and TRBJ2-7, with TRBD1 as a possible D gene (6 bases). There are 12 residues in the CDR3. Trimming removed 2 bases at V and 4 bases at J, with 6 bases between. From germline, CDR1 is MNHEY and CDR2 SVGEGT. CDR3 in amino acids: CASSYRGYEQYF. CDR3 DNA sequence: TGTGCCAGCAGTTACAGGGGGTACGAGCAGTACTTC.

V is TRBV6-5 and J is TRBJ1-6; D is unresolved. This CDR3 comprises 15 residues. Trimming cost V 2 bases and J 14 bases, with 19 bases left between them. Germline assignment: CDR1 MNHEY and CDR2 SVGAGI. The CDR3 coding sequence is TGTGCCAGCAGTTACGCGGGGTCCCTGGAGGTGGCCCTCCACTTT. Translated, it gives CASSYAGSLEVALHF.

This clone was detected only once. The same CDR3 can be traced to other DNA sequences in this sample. The CDR3 bases are TGTGCCAGCAGCGGGGGAGCGAACACCGGGGAGCTGTTTTTT. This translates into CASSGGANTGELFF. The chain couples TRBV9 to TRBJ2-2; tentatively, D is TRBD2 (5 bases). V dropped 3 bases and J dropped 0 bases, with 6 bases sitting between them. Germline-derived CDR1 and CDR2 are SGDLS and YYNGEE. This CDR3 is built from 14 residues.

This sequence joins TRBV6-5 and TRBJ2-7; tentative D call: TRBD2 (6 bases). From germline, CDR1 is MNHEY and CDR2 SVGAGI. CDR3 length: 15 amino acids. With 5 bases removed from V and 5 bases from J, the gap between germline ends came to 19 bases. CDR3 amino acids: CASSRTGLLEDEQYF. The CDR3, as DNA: TGTGCCAGCAGTAGGACGGGACTCCTTGAAGACGAGCAGTACTTC.